The sample holds many counts of the clone carrying this T cell receptor (beta chain). What it binds is not known. This sample is part of a study of Graves' ophthalmopathy and Graves' hyperthyroidism. The wider study: Peripheral blood was collected at initial diagnosis, before any treatment.

Certain patients, namely those with other autoimmune diseases, uncontrolled infections, pregnancy or lactation, were excluded. A 10 ml volume of fresh peripheral blood provided the PBMCs. The CDR3 is 14 amino acids. The V gene end was trimmed by 4 bases and the J gene end by 4 bases; junction bases not matched to a gene: 3. Whole-study results and caveats: Most thyroid clonotypes expanded beyond 0.001 frequency were also found in blood.

RNA transcripts served as template for amplifying TCR beta CDR3 sequences. HTBI-primed first-round RT-PCR preceded second-round multiplex PCR. TCRdb re-analysed the multiplex PCR reads in MiXCR, keeping a single row per CDR3 protein. The table includes roughly 350,000 distinct CDR3 sequences, about a sixth detected once. The genes are TRBV12-3 or TRBV12-4 and TRBJ2-2; TRBD1 aligns across 7 bases. Source material: peripheral blood. This clonotype originated in an adult woman with stable Graves' hyperthyroidism. The CDR3 coding sequence is TGTGCCAGCAGTTGGGCAGGGGGCACCGGGGAGCTGTTTTTT. Its protein is CASSWAGGTGELFF.